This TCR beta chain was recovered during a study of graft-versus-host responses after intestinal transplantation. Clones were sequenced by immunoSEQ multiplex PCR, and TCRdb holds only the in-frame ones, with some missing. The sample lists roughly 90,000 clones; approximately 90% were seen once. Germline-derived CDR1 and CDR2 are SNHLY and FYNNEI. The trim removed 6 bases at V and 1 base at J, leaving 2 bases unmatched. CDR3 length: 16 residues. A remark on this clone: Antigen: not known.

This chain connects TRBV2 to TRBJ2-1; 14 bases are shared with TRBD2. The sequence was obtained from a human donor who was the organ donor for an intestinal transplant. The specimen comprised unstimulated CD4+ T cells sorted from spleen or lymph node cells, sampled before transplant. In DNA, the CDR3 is TGTGCCAGCAGGGGGACTAGCGGGGGATCCTACAATGAGCAGTTCTTC. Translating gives CASRGTSGGSYNEQFF.